Sequencing of this T cell receptor beta chain was carried out in a study of cytomegalovirus exposure and HLA in healthy donors. The PCR made use of 60 Vbeta and 13 Jbeta primers. The data were produced by immunoSEQ multiplex PCR, yet TCRdb's version contains in-frame clones alone and is incomplete. The sample has approximately 100,000 clones; about 9.5% are singletons. This clone showed up many times. The germline V gene has CDR1 LNHDA and CDR2 SQIVND (reference sequence). With 1 base clipped from V and 4 bases from J, the junction kept 6 bases outside the gene matches. CDR3 length equals 15 residues.

The clonotype was recovered from a man aged 40-49 years in good health and CMV-seropositive. The chain links TRBV19 to TRBJ1-2, with 7 nucleotides matching TRBD1. Sequencing was carried out using PBMCs. Here the CDR3 reads CASSIGAGGGYGYTF. The DNA of the CDR3 is TGTGCCAGTAGTATAGGAGCAGGGGGTGGCTATGGCTACACCTTC.